Below, one T cell receptor (beta chain) is given with its context. Antigen unknown. TCRdb's copy holds only in-frame clones and misses some; the assay was immunoSEQ multiplex PCR. The sample has about 680,000 clones; roughly 90% are singletons. The treatment is: around 19 received Ad26.COV2.S at low or high dose, single or two shots; 5 received placebo; per-sample allocation not given. Day 63 after the first vaccine or placebo injection was the time point for sampling. These data come from a study of Ad26.COV2.S vaccination and SARS-CoV-2 variants. About the research overall: Among those in the COV1001 Ad26.COV2.S trial arm was the donor. Intramuscular Ad26.COV2.S doses were given once or twice, 56 days apart.

Broader study findings: Spike-specific TCR breadth ran higher among vaccine recipients than placebo recipients. Vaccine and placebo recipients had comparable breadth of non-spike TCRs.

The CDR3 has 14 residues. From germline, CDR1 is LGHDT and CDR2 YNNKEL (reference sequence). Trimming stripped 2 bases from V and 1 base from J, with 8 bases between. This sequence joins TRBV3-1 (or the pseudogene TRBV3-2) and TRBJ1-1, with no clear D. Sequencing was performed on peripheral blood, taken in a trial of Ad26.COV2.S vaccine versus placebo. This clonotype originated in a person between 18 and 60 years old who received the Ad26.COV2.S COVID-19 vaccine or a placebo. The DNA of the CDR3 is TGTGCCAGCAGCCAACACGGGGAGAACACTGAAGCTTTCTTT. This translates into CASSQHGENTEAFF.